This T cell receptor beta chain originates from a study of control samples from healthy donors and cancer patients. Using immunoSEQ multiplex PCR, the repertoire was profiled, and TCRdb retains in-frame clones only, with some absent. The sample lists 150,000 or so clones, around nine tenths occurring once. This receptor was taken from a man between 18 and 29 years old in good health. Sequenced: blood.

DNA of the CDR3: TGTGCCAGTAGTATCCAGGGGGCAAGCAATCAGCCCCAGCATTTT. Residues: CASSIQGASNQPQHF. The V gene is TRBV19, the J gene TRBJ1-5; 8 bases match TRBD1. V was clipped by 3 bases and J by 1 base; unmatched bases: 2. Germline-derived CDR1 and CDR2 are LNHDA and SQIVND (reference sequence). CDR3 length equals 15 residues.